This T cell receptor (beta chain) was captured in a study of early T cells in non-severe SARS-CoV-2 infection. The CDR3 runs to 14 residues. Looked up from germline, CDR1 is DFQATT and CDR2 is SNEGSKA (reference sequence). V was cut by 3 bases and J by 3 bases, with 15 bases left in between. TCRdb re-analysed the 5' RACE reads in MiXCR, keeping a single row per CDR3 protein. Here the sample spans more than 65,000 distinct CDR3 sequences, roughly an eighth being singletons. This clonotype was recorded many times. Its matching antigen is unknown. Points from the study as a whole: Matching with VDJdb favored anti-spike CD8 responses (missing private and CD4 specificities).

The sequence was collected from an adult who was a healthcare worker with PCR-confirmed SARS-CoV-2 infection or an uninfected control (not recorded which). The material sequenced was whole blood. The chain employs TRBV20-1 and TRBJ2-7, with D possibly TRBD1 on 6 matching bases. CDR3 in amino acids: CSASTGPEGYEQYF. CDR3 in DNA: TGCAGTGCTAGTACAGGGCCAGAAGGCTACGAGCAGTACTTC.